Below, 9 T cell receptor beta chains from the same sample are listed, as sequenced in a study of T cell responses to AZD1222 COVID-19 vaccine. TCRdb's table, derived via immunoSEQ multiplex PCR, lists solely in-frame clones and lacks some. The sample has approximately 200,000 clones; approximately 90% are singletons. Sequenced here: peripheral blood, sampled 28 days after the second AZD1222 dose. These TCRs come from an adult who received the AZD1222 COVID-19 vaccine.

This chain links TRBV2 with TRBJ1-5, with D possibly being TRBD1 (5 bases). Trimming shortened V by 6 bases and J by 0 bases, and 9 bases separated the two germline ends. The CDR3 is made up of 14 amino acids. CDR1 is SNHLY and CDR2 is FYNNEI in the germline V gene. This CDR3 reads CASRVQGSNQPQHF. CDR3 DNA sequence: TGTGCCAGCAGAGTCCAGGGTAGCAATCAGCCCCAGCATTTT.

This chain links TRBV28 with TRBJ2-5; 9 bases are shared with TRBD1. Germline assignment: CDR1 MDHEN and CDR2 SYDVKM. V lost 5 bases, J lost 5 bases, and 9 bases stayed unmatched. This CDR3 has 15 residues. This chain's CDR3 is CASSPPTGGGETQYF. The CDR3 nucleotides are TGTGCCAGCAGTCCCCCAACAGGGGGCGGTGAGACCCAGTACTTC.

CDR3 in amino acids: CASFYRGSNTGELFF. The CDR3 nucleotides read TGCGCCAGCTTCTACAGGGGATCGAACACCGGGGAGCTGTTTTTT. The rearrangement uses TRBV5-1 and TRBJ2-2; 7 bases map to TRBD1. Germline CDR1 reads SGHRS; CDR2 reads YFSETQ. Germline trimming cut 7 bases from V and 0 bases from J; bases unmatched to any gene: 6. CDR3 length: 15 amino acids.

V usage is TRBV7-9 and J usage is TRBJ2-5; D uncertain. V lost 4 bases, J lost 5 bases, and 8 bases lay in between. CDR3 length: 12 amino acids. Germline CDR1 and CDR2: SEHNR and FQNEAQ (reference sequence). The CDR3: CASSSLSETQYF. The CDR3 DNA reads TGTGCCAGCAGCTCCCTCTCGGAGACCCAGTACTTC. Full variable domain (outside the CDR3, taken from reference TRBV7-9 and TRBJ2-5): DTGVSQNPRHKITKRGQNVTFRCDPISEHNRLYWYRQTLGQGPEFLTYFQNEAQLEKSRLLSDRFSAERPKGSFSTLEIQRTEQGDSAMYLCASSSLSETQYFGPGTRLLVL.

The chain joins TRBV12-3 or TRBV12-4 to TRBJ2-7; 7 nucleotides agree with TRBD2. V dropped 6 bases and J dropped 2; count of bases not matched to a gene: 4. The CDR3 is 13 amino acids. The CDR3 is CASRSSGTYEQYF. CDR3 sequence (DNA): TGTGCCAGCAGGTCTAGCGGTACCTACGAGCAGTACTTC.

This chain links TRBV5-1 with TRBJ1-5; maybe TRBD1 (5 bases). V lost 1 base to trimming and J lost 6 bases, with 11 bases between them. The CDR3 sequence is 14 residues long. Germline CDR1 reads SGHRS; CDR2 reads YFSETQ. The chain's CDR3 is CASSLRGEGQPQHF. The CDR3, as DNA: TGCGCCAGCAGCTTGAGGGGTGAGGGTCAGCCCCAGCATTTT.

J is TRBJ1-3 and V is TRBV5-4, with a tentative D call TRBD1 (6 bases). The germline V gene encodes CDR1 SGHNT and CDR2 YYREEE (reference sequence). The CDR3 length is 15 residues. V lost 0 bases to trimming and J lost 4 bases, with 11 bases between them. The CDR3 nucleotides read TGTGCCAGCAGCTTGGACAGGGTAGCCGGAAACACCATATATTTT. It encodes CASSLDRVAGNTIYF.

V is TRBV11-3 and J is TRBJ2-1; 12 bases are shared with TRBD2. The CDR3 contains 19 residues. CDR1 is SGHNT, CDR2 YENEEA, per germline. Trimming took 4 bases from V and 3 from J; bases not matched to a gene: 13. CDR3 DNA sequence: TGTGCCAGCAGCTCTCGACTAGCGGGAGTCGGGGGGGACTACAATGAGCAGTTCTTC. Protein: CASSSRLAGVGGDYNEQFF.

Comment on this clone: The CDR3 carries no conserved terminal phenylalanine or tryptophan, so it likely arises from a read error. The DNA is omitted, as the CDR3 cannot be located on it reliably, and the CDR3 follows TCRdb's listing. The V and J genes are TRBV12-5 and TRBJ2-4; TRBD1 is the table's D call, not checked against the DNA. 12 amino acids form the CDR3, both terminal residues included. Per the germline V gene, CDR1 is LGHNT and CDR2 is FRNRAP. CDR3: CASGPAGTAVGR.